These T cell receptor beta chains were read from a single sample in a study of post-analysis software for immune sequencing data. TCRdb processed the PCR reads anew with MiXCR; each CDR3 protein has one entry. The sample lists about 820,000 distinct CDR3 sequences, about 53% occurring once. The sample taken for sequencing was blood. The source is a girl aged 5-17 years with multiple sclerosis. Both conserved end residues are part of each CDR3. Fields, in order: CDR3 length, D gene, clone size, V gene, J gene, CDR3 protein, CDR3 DNA. A D gene is named only where the DNA matches it firmly. Some rows mark clone size as missing; the rest say once, few, many or name a class of expanded clone.

16	TRBD2	few	TRBV12-3/TRBV12-4	TRBJ2-7	CASTYLSLTGGYEQYF	TGTGCCAGCACTTACTTGTCCCTCACGGGGGGCTACGAGCAGTACTTC
17	TRBD2	NA	TRBV29-1	TRBJ2-7	CSVAYRGLAGAVYEQYF	TGCAGCGTTGCCTACCGGGGACTAGCGGGGGCCGTCTACGAGCAGTACTTC
16	NA	NA	TRBV4-2	TRBJ1-6	CASSQVLQMDNSPLHF	TGTGCCAGCAGCCAAGTCCTTCAGATGGATAATTCACCCCTCCACTTT
13	NA	NA	TRBV10-3	TRBJ1-2	CAISEADSYGYTF	TGTGCCATCAGTGAGGCCGACAGCTATGGCTACACCTTC
14	NA	NA	TRBV5-1	TRBJ1-2	CASSLTAQSYGYTF	TGCGCCAGCAGCTTGACCGCCCAGAGCTATGGCTACACCTTC
13	NA	NA	TRBV2	TRBJ2-3	CASSGIWGDTQYF	TGTGCCAGCTCCGGAATATGGGGAGATACGCAGTATTTT
11	NA	many	TRBV7-8	TRBJ2-5	CASRDQETQYF	TGTGCCAGCAGGGATCAAGAGACCCAGTACTTC
15	NA	once	TRBV5-5	TRBJ2-5	CASSSKAGIRETQYF	TGTGCCAGCAGCTCGAAGGCAGGGATACGCGAGACCCAGTACTTC
15	NA	NA	TRBV7-9	TRBJ2-3	CASRREGGVTDTQYF	TGTGCCAGCAGAAGAGAGGGGGGAGTAACAGATACGCAGTATTTT
15	TRBD1	NA	TRBV6-1	TRBJ2-3	CASSEPGTGSDTQYF	TGTGCCAGCAGTGAACCTGGGACAGGGTCAGATACGCAGTATTTT
13	NA	few	TRBV12-5	TRBJ2-5	CASGTGLEETQYF	TGTGCTAGTGGCACAGGGTTGGAAGAGACCCAGTACTTC
15	NA	NA	TRBV27	TRBJ1-2	CASSFSRGPGYGYTF	TGTGCCAGCAGTTTTTCTCGGGGCCCGGGCTATGGCTACACCTTC
12	NA	NA	TRBV6-5	TRBJ2-4	CASQSLKNIQYF	TGTGCCAGCCAGTCCCTAAAAAACATTCAGTACTTC
17	NA	NA	TRBV5-1	TRBJ2-7	CASSLVIGDWMTYEQYF	TGCGCCAGCAGCTTGGTGATTGGGGACTGGATGACCTACGAGCAGTACTTC
16	NA	NA	TRBV5-8	TRBJ1-2	CASSYVSRGSIYGYTF	TGTGCCAGCAGCTACGTGTCTCGGGGGAGCATCTATGGCTACACCTTC
11	NA	NA	TRBV20-1	TRBJ1-2	CSASLIYGYTF	TGCAGTGCTAGTTTAATCTATGGCTACACCTTC
16	TRBD2	few	TRBV20-1	TRBJ2-5	CSARPRGVAGAETQYF	TGCAGTGCTAGACCCCGTGGGGTAGCGGGAGCAGAGACCCAGTACTTC
10	NA	NA	TRBV29-1	TRBJ1-1	CSALGSEAFF	TGCAGCGCCCTCGGGAGCGAAGCTTTCTTT
14	TRBD2	NA	TRBV29-1	TRBJ2-1	CSVGGLAGYNEQFF	TGCAGCGTTGGTGGGCTAGCGGGCTACAATGAGCAGTTCTTC
15	TRBD1	NA	TRBV5-1	TRBJ2-7	CASSQATGGQNEQYF	TGCGCCAGCAGCCAAGCGACAGGGGGGCAGAACGAGCAGTACTTC
12	NA	NA	TRBV12-5	TRBJ2-7	CASGSPRSEQYF	TGTGCTAGTGGTTCCCCACGCTCCGAGCAGTACTTC
13	NA	NA	TRBV7-2	TRBJ1-1	CASSSQKQIEAFF	TGTGCCAGCAGCTCTCAAAAACAGATTGAAGCTTTCTTT
14	NA	once	TRBV7-2	TRBJ1-2	CANSFRPRTAGYTF	TGTGCCAACAGCTTCAGACCCCGGACAGCTGGTTACACCTTC
17	TRBD2	few	TRBV7-6	TRBJ2-1	CASSQGLAGSSYNEQFF	TGTGCCAGCAGCCAGGGACTAGCGGGGTCCTCCTACAATGAGCAGTTCTTC
14	NA	NA	TRBV5-1	TRBJ1-1	CASSLALGGREAFF	TGCGCCAGCAGCTTGGCCCTAGGGGGGCGAGAAGCTTTCTTT
14	NA	once	TRBV29-1	TRBJ1-2	CSVLRWPPNYGYTF	TGCAGCGTACTGCGTTGGCCCCCTAACTATGGCTACACCTTC
15	NA	NA	TRBV6-5	TRBJ2-1	CASSLQWLSNNEQFF	TGTGCCAGCAGCCTCCAGTGGCTTAGTAACAATGAGCAGTTCTTC
14	TRBD2	NA	TRBV20-1	TRBJ2-3	CSARLGGSLDTQYF	TGCAGTGCACGACTAGGCGGGAGTTTAGATACGCAGTATTTT
19	NA	few	TRBV7-8	TRBJ1-2	CASSLVLTGRETGNYGYTF	TGTGCCAGCAGCTTAGTACTGACGGGTAGAGAGACCGGAAACTATGGCTACACCTTC
15	NA	once	TRBV7-2	TRBJ2-1	CASSVQARDDNEQFF	TGTGCCAGCAGCGTACAAGCGCGAGATGACAATGAGCAGTTCTTC
14	NA	NA	TRBV20-1	TRBJ2-1	CSATIRDSLSEQFF	TGCAGTGCTACGATCCGGGACTCCCTCAGTGAGCAGTTCTTC
12	NA	NA	TRBV29-1	TRBJ2-4	CSVDPGINIQYF	TGCAGCGTTGACCCCGGGATAAACATTCAGTACTTC
17	NA	once	TRBV3-1	TRBJ2-6	CASSQDSRAAGANVLTF	TGTGCCAGCAGCCAAGATTCACGGGCGGCAGGGGCCAACGTCCTGACTTTC
15	TRBD1	NA	TRBV5-1	TRBJ2-7	CASSIGQASSYEQYF	TGCGCCAGCAGCATCGGACAGGCGAGCTCCTACGAGCAGTACTTC
13	NA	NA	TRBV7-2	TRBJ2-1	CASSPGPPDEQFF	TGTGCCAGCAGCCCAGGGCCACCGGATGAGCAGTTCTTC
12	NA	once	TRBV7-2	TRBJ2-7	CASSIRGYEQYF	TGTGCCAGCAGCATCCGGGGCTACGAGCAGTACTTC
14	NA	NA	TRBV20-1	TRBJ2-1	CSARGAGSYNEQFF	TGCAGTGCTAGAGGAGCGGGTTCCTACAATGAGCAGTTCTTC
16	TRBD1	few	TRBV20-1	TRBJ2-7	CSARRQGQGGPYEQYF	TGCAGTGCTAGACGACAAGGACAGGGGGGACCCTACGAGCAGTACTTC
13	TRBD1	once	TRBV10-3	TRBJ1-1	CAISDRGGPEAFF	TGTGCCATCAGCGACAGGGGAGGCCCTGAAGCTTTCTTT
15	TRBD1	few	TRBV7-6	TRBJ1-5	CASSLGQGANQPQHF	TGTGCCAGCAGCTTAGGACAGGGGGCAAATCAGCCCCAGCATTTT
14	TRBD2	NA	TRBV29-1	TRBJ2-7	CSVVSLAGALEQYF	TGCAGCGTTGTTAGTCTAGCGGGAGCCCTTGAGCAGTACTTC
13	NA	once	TRBV20-1	TRBJ2-4	CSTTGGPKNIRYF	TGCAGTACAACGGGGGGCCCCAAAAACATTCGGTACTTC
12	TRBD1	NA	TRBV29-1	TRBJ1-2	CSVEGTVYGYTF	TGCAGCGTTGAGGGGACAGTCTATGGCTACACCTTC
16	TRBD1	few	TRBV7-9	TRBJ1-2	CASSPRAGRGLDGYTF	TGTGCCAGCAGCCCCCGTGCTGGCAGGGGGCTGGATGGCTACACCTTC
17	TRBD2	NA	TRBV5-5	TRBJ2-5	CASSLVLAGGDQETRYF	TGTGCCAGCAGCTTGGTTCTAGCGGGAGGCGATCAAGAGACCCGGTACTTC
14	NA	NA	TRBV5-1	TRBJ1-2	CASSLPDEGYGYTF	TGCGCCAGCAGCTTACCCGACGAGGGGTATGGCTACACCTTC
16	TRBD2	NA	TRBV5-1	TRBJ2-7	CASSLSGTSGFYEQYF	TGCGCCAGCAGCTTGTCCGGGACTAGCGGCTTCTACGAGCAGTACTTC
17	NA	NA	TRBV3-1	TRBJ2-1	CASSQDQGQGSYNEQFF	TGTGCCAGCAGCCAAGATCAGGGACAAGGCTCCTACAATGAGCAGTTCTTC
14	TRBD1	NA	TRBV6-6	TRBJ1-1	CASRDRGGSTEAFF	TGTGCCAGCAGGGACAGGGGAGGGAGCACTGAAGCTTTCTTT
16	NA	NA	TRBV5-6	TRBJ2-5	CASSFHGRGGDETQYF	TGTGCCAGCAGCTTTCACGGGAGAGGGGGCGACGAGACCCAGTACTTC
13	NA	NA	TRBV6-6	TRBJ2-1	CASSYRDGLEQFF	TGTGCCAGCAGTTACAGGGACGGGTTGGAGCAGTTCTTC